This T cell receptor (beta chain) is drawn from a study of T cells in Graves' hyperthyroidism and ophthalmopathy. Across the whole study: At the time of initial diagnosis and before any treatment, peripheral blood was collected.

Deletions cut 7 bases from V and 4 bases from J, with 14 bases between. CDR3 length: 13 residues. Germline V gene sequence: CDR1 SQVTM, CDR2 ANQGSEA. Study findings and constraints: Prediction of ophthalmopathy progression came a median roughly 6.6 months pre-onset.

This clonotype was observed a handful of times. The antigen remains unidentified. The study defined stable Graves' hyperthyroidism as no ophthalmopathy progression within 18 months. Patients aged 18 to 65 with hyperthyroidism were newly diagnosed, with duration under 2 months. There were TCR beta CDR3 regions amplified from RNA transcripts. The HTBI primer set drove a first-round RT-PCR of the TCR CDR3. TCRdb reanalysed the multiplex PCR reads using MiXCR and keeps one entry per CDR3 protein. This sample carries about 500,000 distinct CDR3 sequences, approximately 15% of them seen once, and the ten largest clones take around a sixth.

The sequenced sample was blood. V is TRBV29-1 and J is TRBJ2-1; D is ambiguous. The source is a woman between 18 and 29 years old with Graves' hyperthyroidism. The CDR3 coding sequence is TGCAGCGCCCCGAAGACTTCTTACAATGAGCAGTTCTTC. It codes for CSAPKTSYNEQFF.